This passage covers 20 T cell receptor beta chains from one sample sequenced in a study of blood T cell repertoires in COVID-19. Clones were read by immunoSEQ multiplex PCR, and TCRdb kept only the in-frame ones, dropping some. The sample consists of about 280,000 clones, around 90% of them appearing once. Sequencing input: peripheral blood. Receptor source: a young man with active or convalescent COVID-19.

The chain carries TRBV6-2 or TRBV6-3 and TRBJ1-1; D may be TRBD1 (5 bases). Trimming shortened V by 0 bases and J by 4 bases, and 21 bases separated the two germline ends. The CDR3 covers 18 residues. Germline lookup yields CDR1 MNHEY and CDR2 SVGEGT. Here the CDR3 reads CASSYSPWGRERGTEAFF. The DNA of the CDR3 is TGTGCCAGCAGTTACTCCCCGTGGGGCAGGGAGCGGGGCACTGAAGCTTTCTTT.

This chain uses TRBV5-1 with TRBJ1-1; no definite D call. The V gene lost 5 bases and the J gene lost 3 bases, with 8 bases spanning the gap. CDR3 length: 12 residues. Per germline, CDR1 SGHRS and CDR2 YFSETQ. The CDR3 protein is CASSYRDTEAFF. Written as DNA, the CDR3 is TGCGCCAGCAGTTACCGGGACACTGAAGCTTTCTTT.

This CDR3 reads CSVWTARGVFF. The CDR3 coding sequence is TGCAGCGTCTGGACAGCCAGGGGGGTTTTCTTT. The chain is built from TRBV29-1 and TRBJ1-1; 7 positions agree with TRBD1. The J segment lost 13 bases and the V segment lost 6 bases, leaving 11 bases of the junction unmatched. Germline V gene data show CDR1 as SQVTM and CDR2 as ANQGSEA. The CDR3 is made up of 11 amino acids.

This chain connects TRBV6-5 to TRBJ2-7; D may be TRBD2 (5 bases). The V gene lost 4 bases and the J gene lost 7 bases, with 14 bases spanning the gap. In germline, CDR1 is MNHEY, CDR2 SVGAGI. The CDR3 sequence is 13 residues long. The CDR3 spells CASSSPVPGEQYF. The DNA of the CDR3 is TGTGCCAGCAGTTCCCCGGTCCCGGGGGAGCAGTACTTC.

This sequence joins TRBV4-1 and TRBJ1-6; 12 nucleotides align to TRBD1. CDR1 is MGHRA, CDR2 YSYEKL, per germline. J was trimmed by 5 bases and V by 6 bases; bases with no gene match: 11. The CDR3 has 18 amino acids. CDR3 coding DNA: TGCGCCAGCAGTTCGGGACAGGGGGCGGCATACCATAATTCACCCCTCCACTTT. It codes for CASSSGQGAAYHNSPLHF.

This clone showed up just once. The chain carries TRBV5-1 and TRBJ1-3, with D maybe TRBD1 (5 bases). The CDR3 loop spans 15 amino acids. Trimming pared 0 bases from V and 0 bases from J, leaving 7 bases between. Germline lookup yields CDR1 SGHRS and CDR2 YFSETQ. This CDR3 is CASSLEGSSGNTIYF. The CDR3 nucleotides are TGCGCCAGCAGCTTGGAGGGGTCCTCTGGAAACACCATATATTTT.

V gene TRBV7-6 combines with J gene TRBJ2-5, with D maybe TRBD1 (5 bases). The CDR3 consists of 15 residues. CDR1 is SGHVS and CDR2 is FNYEAQ in the germline V gene. V was pared by 1 base and J by 1 base, with 10 bases between. The CDR3, as DNA: TGTGCCAGCAGCTTAGTCCCAGGGCCCCAAGAGACCCAGTACTTC. Protein sequence: CASSLVPGPQETQYF.

The chain combines TRBV11-2 with TRBJ2-7; 7 positions match TRBD1. Looked up from germline, CDR1 is SGHAT and CDR2 is FQNNGV. The V gene end was trimmed by 2 bases and the J gene end by 5 bases; junction bases not matched to a gene: 3. This CDR3 has 13 residues. DNA for the CDR3: TGTGCCAGCAGCTTATCCCAGGGGGACGAGCAGTACTTC. The encoded protein is CASSLSQGDEQYF.

The CDR3 sequence: CASSYRGSQPQHF. The DNA of the CDR3 is TGTGCCAGCAGTTACAGGGGAAGTCAGCCCCAGCATTTT. The chain is built from TRBV7-2 and TRBJ1-5; the match to TRBD1 covers 7 bases. V lost 6 bases, J lost 6 bases, and 5 bases stayed unmatched. Germline V gene lookup returns CDR1 SGHTA and CDR2 FQGNSA. This CDR3 is 13 amino acids long.

The V gene is TRBV10-3, the J gene TRBJ2-3; 7 bases agree with TRBD1. CDR3 length: 15 amino acids. The V and J ends lost 4 bases and 5 bases, in that order; junction bases with no gene match: 9. Looked up from germline, CDR1 is ENHRY and CDR2 is SYGVKD. The CDR3: CAISGKLTGKDTQYF. The CDR3 nucleotides read TGTGCCATCAGTGGAAAACTGACAGGGAAAGATACGCAGTATTTT.

V and J are TRBV6-5 and TRBJ1-3, with D hard to call. The CDR3 spans 11 residues. Germline CDR1 and CDR2: MNHEY and SVGAGI. The V end was cut by 8 bases, the J end by 4 bases, with 6 bases between. The CDR3 sequence: CASQAGNTIYF. CDR3 bases: TGTGCCAGCCAGGCCGGAAACACCATATATTTT.

This clone occurred once. V is TRBV7-2 and J is TRBJ1-5, with TRBD1 matching 8 bases. This CDR3 is 14 amino acids long. Germline CDR1 reads SGHTA; CDR2 reads FQGNSA. V lost 4 bases to trimming and J lost 3 bases; unmatched junction nucleotides: 2. CDR3 region: CASSWTGHNQPQHF. The CDR3 DNA reads as TGTGCCAGCAGCTGGACAGGGCACAATCAGCCCCAGCATTTT.

The V gene is TRBV11-2, the J gene TRBJ2-1, with unresolved D. The CDR3 consists of 15 residues. Germline assignment: CDR1 SGHAT and CDR2 FQNNGV. The ends were cut back, 1 base at V and 4 bases at J, with 11 bases in the middle. CDR3 DNA: TGTGCCAGCAGCTTAGTCCGCGGAATATACAATGAGCAGTTCTTC. Protein: CASSLVRGIYNEQFF.

V usage is TRBV5-6 and J usage is TRBJ1-1; no reliable D call. The germline V gene has CDR1 SGHDT and CDR2 YYEEEE. Trimming cost V 0 bases and J 4 bases, with 4 bases left between them. This CDR3 region has 12 residues. The CDR3 reads CASSLVFTEAFF. In DNA, the CDR3 is TGTGCCAGCAGCTTGGTCTTCACTGAAGCTTTCTTT.

The V call is TRBV19, the J call TRBJ1-5, with D perhaps TRBD1 (6 bases). The CDR3 has 15 amino acids. V lost 6 bases to trimming and J lost 0 bases, with 12 bases between them. CDR1 and CDR2 from the germline V gene are LNHDA and SQIVND (reference sequence). As DNA, the CDR3 is TGTGCCAGTAGCGCACAGGGCAATAGCAATCAGCCCCAGCATTTT. Translation gives CASSAQGNSNQPQHF. Full variable domain (remainder filled in from reference TRBV19 and TRBJ1-5): DGGITQSPKYLFRKEGQNVTLSCEQNLNHDAMYWYRQDPGQGLRLIYYSQIVNDFQKGDIAEGYSVSREKKESFPLTVTSAQKNPTAFYLCASSAQGNSNQPQHFGDGTRLSIL.

The chain is built from TRBV19 and TRBJ2-2; D is undetermined. The CDR3 has 15 residues. V was shortened by 7 bases and J by 0 bases, with 12 bases between the two germline ends. CDR1 LNHDA and CDR2 SQIVND come from the germline V gene (reference sequence). The CDR3 DNA reads as TGTGCCAGTATCTTCGAACACACGAACACCGGGGAGCTGTTTTTT. Its translation is CASIFEHTNTGELFF.

The CDR3 protein is CASSQLAGSTDTQYF. The CDR3 nucleotides read TGTGCCAGCAGCCAACTAGCGGGGAGCACAGATACGCAGTATTTT. The J gene is TRBJ2-3, the V gene TRBV6-5; 10 bases are a match to TRBD2. Germline V gene data show CDR1 as MNHEY and CDR2 as SVGAGI. CDR3 length: 15 residues. V gave up 6 bases and J gave up 0 bases; unmatched junction bases: 3.

V usage is TRBV6-2 or TRBV6-3 and J usage is TRBJ2-2, with 10 positions matching TRBD1. Germline V gene sequence: CDR1 MNHEY, CDR2 SVGEGT. V shed 5 bases, J shed 2 bases, and the junction held 2 bases outside the gene matches. The CDR3 is 15 residues long. The CDR3 region has the DNA TGTGCCAGCAGTGGGGACAGGGGAAACACCGGGGAGCTGTTTTTT. Its protein product is CASSGDRGNTGELFF.

Note on this clone: Other DNA sequences in the sample encode the same CDR3. The chain employs TRBV4-1 and TRBJ1-5, with D possibly matching TRBD1 (5 bases). With 1 base removed from V and 0 bases from J, the gap between germline ends came to 7 bases. Germline V gene lookup returns CDR1 MGHRA and CDR2 YSYEKL. The CDR3 is 15 amino acids. As DNA, the CDR3 is TGCGCCAGCAGCCAAGTCAGGGATAGCAATCAGCCCCAGCATTTT. Translation gives CASSQVRDSNQPQHF.

V is TRBV4-1 and J is TRBJ2-7; a possible D gene is TRBD1 (5 bases). V gave up 4 bases and J gave up 0 bases, with 13 bases separating them. CDR1 and CDR2 (germline): MGHRA, YSYEKL. This CDR3 contains 15 residues. The CDR3 coding sequence is TGCGCCAGCAGCCCTCAGGGCGCAAGCTCCTACGAGCAGTACTTC. Protein: CASSPQGASSYEQYF.